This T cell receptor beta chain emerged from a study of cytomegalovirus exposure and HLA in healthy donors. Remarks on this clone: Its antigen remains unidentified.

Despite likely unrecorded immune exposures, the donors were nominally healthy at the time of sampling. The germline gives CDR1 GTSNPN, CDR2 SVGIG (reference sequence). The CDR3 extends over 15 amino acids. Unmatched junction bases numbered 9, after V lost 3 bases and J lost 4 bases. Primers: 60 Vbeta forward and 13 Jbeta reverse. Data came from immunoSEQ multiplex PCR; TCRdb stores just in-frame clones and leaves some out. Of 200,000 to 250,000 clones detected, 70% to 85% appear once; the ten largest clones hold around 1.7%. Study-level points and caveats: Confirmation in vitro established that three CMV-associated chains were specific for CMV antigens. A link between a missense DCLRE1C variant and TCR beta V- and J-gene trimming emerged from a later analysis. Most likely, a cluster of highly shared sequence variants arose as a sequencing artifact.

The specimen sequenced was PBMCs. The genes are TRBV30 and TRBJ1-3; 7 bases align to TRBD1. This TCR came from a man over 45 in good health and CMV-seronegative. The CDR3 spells CAWRPQGSVGNTIYF. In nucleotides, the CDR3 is TGTGCCTGGAGGCCACAGGGGTCGGTCGGAAACACCATATATTTT.